Listed below are T cell receptor beta chains from one sample, sequenced in a study of cytomegalovirus exposure and HLA in healthy donors. The method was immunoSEQ multiplex PCR; TCRdb's version includes in-frame clones alone and lacks a portion of them. Of 200,000 to 250,000 clones listed, around three quarters are singletons. The material sequenced was PBMCs. The receptors originated from a middle-aged man in good health and CMV-seronegative. Both conserved end residues are part of each CDR3. A D gene is named only where the DNA matches it firmly. Not all rows give a size; the values are once, few, many and, for expanded clones, a class.

v_gene,d_gene,abundance,j_gene,CDR3aa
TRBV25-1,TRBD1,-,TRBJ1-4,CASSLTGAGEKLFF
TRBV10-3,-,-,TRBJ2-7,CAISEARPVQHEQYF
TRBV7-9,TRBD1,-,TRBJ1-2,CASSLRGTGDGYTF
TRBV5-6,TRBD2,-,TRBJ2-3,CASSRPTSGGGDTQYF
TRBV5-5,TRBD1,-,TRBJ2-5,CASSLVPGGVGETQYF
TRBV7-2,TRBD1,-,TRBJ1-5,CASSIGQGSGQPQHF
TRBV19,TRBD1,-,TRBJ2-2,CASTDRGDTGELFF
TRBV28,TRBD1,-,TRBJ2-7,CASQVWDRPYEQYF
TRBV28,TRBD2,-,TRBJ2-7,CASRPIAGGYEQYF
TRBV9,-,-,TRBJ2-2,CASSEAGWANTGELFF
TRBV5-1,TRBD1,-,TRBJ2-1,CASSLGQGGINEQFF
TRBV7-2,-,-,TRBJ1-1,CASSPEDRFDTEAFF
TRBV28,-,few,TRBJ1-1,CASSLPPMNTEAFF
TRBV7-9,TRBD2,once,TRBJ2-5,CASSLQGGKTQYF
TRBV9,TRBD1,-,TRBJ2-7,CASGPSGQGYEQYF
TRBV5-8,TRBD1,-,TRBJ1-5,CASSLGQSSNQPQHF
TRBV10-3,-,-,TRBJ1-1,CAISRQLTEAFF
TRBV30,TRBD1,-,TRBJ2-3,CAWSGTDLPDTQYF
TRBV7-9,TRBD1,-,TRBJ1-5,CASSSGQSSNQPQHF
TRBV6-1,-,-,TRBJ2-1,CASLKGEGANNEQFF
TRBV6-5,-,-,TRBJ2-5,CASSHREWGETQYF
TRBV7-2,TRBD1,few,TRBJ1-2,CASSSNRGLGYGYTF
TRBV7-9,TRBD1,-,TRBJ2-5,CASSFDRAWTQYF
TRBV5-1,-,once,TRBJ2-3,CASSFPRQGSTDTQYF
TRBV6-1,TRBD1,-,TRBJ1-4,CASSEGDSFYEKLFF
TRBV19,-,-,TRBJ2-5,CASSLGRKETQYF